The sequence of this T cell receptor beta chain was determined in a study of blood T cell repertoires in COVID-19 (TCRdb year 2020). With respect to the entire study: Samples covering the acute and convalescent phases of COVID-19 were provided by collaborators in the United States, Italy and Spain. The material from the prospective study consisted of cDNA or gDNA derived from T cells, B-cell-depleted T cells, or PBMCs. The dataset comprised deeply sampled blood TCRbeta repertoires from subjects exposed to, actively infected with, or recovered from COVID-19. A freely available public database, intended as a resource for researchers studying the immune response to SARS-CoV-2, is where the repertoires were released. The samples were drawn from two sources: the first 160 participants of the ongoing ImmuneRACE study, and fewer than 1,500 subjects contributed by 6 global collaborators. Sample metadata almost always included a de-identified subject ID, COVID-19 status, age in years and sex. Where HLA class I and class II types were available, the types were taken from metadata supplied by the sample provider, not from assay-based typing. The study at large found these results: The amount of clinical and demographic metadata varied by source and participant and was provided uncurated.

Regarding this clone: The antigen it binds to is not known. Per-base quality was not reported, and no clone a single base away is much larger than it.

Collaborating institutions collected whole blood in K2EDTA tubes following their own protocols. Collaborator samples were shipped for TCRbeta analysis as frozen whole blood, isolated PBMCs, or DNA extracted from either sample type. TCRbeta CDR3 regions were amplified from genomic DNA using the immunoSEQ Assay, a bias-controlled multiplex PCR. The study's own analysis went as follows. The number of nucleated cells in each sample was estimated from the amplification of reference gene primers within the assay. Sequence reads were collapsed and filtered to measure the absolute abundance of every unique TCRbeta CDR3 rearrangement. For each sample, productive Simpson clonality was calculated as the square root of Simpson's diversity index over productive rearrangements. TCRdb's version of the immuneACCESS table is confined to in-frame rearrangements and falls short of the full clone set. An unresolved V gene accounts for under half of the shortfall where checked; the remainder is of unknown origin. The DNA gave D and trimming, while V, J and clone size come from that table. This sample is represented by about 120,000 clones; approximately 74% of them were singletons. 5.5% of the sample is held by the ten biggest clonotypes.

The clonotype comes from a man aged 55 to 70 with acute or convalescent COVID-19. The sample consisted of peripheral blood.

The DNA reads TGTGCCAGCAGCTTACCCGGCGGGGACTACTATGGCTACACCTTC. Protein translation: CASSLPGGDYYGYTF. In this chain, TRBV5-4 is recombined with TRBJ1-2, with TRBD1 as a weak D call on 5 bases. The CDR3 goes from the cysteine to the phenylalanine over 15 residues. Only the CDR3 part of the read is kept: 45 bases, read in frame from the first base. According to the germline V gene (reference sequence), CDR1 reads SGHNT and CDR2 reads YYREEE. The trim is 2 bases for V and 3 bases for J, with a gap of 14 bases between the germline ends.